Presented here are 9 T cell receptor beta chains from one specimen sequenced in a study of blood T cell repertoires in COVID-19. Profiled with immunoSEQ multiplex PCR; TCRdb holds only in-frame clones, not every one. The sample has some 310,000 clones; over 75% are singletons. Sequenced: peripheral blood. These receptors all stem from a man aged 50 to 59 with active or convalescent COVID-19.

On this clone itself: Other DNA sequences in this specimen translate into the identical CDR3. The J gene is TRBJ1-6, the V gene TRBV5-1; TRBD1 matches 9 bases. The CDR3 loop spans 15 amino acids. The V gene end was trimmed by 0 bases and the J gene end by 9 bases; junction bases not matched to a gene: 4. The V gene's germline CDR1 is SGHRS and CDR2 YFSETQ. DNA for the CDR3: TGCGCCAGCAGCTTGGAGGGACAGGGAGGTTCACCCCTCCACTTT. The encoded protein is CASSLEGQGGSPLHF.

The CDR3 reads CASKQQASATNEKLFF. The CDR3, as DNA: TGTGCCAGTAAACAACAGGCTTCTGCAACTAATGAAAAACTGTTTTTT. The J gene is TRBJ1-4, the V gene TRBV19; D is possibly TRBD1 (5 bases). CDR3 size: 16 residues. The germline V gene has CDR1 LNHDA and CDR2 SQIVND (reference sequence). Deletions cut 7 bases from V and 0 bases from J, with 15 bases between.

The rearrangement joins TRBV4-1 to TRBJ1-2; TRBD1 matches 9 bases. The CDR3 extends over 13 amino acids. V lost 4 bases, J lost 8 bases, and 5 bases stayed unmatched. Germline V gene sequence: CDR1 MGHRA, CDR2 YSYEKL. Here the CDR3 reads CASSPLTGGGYTF. CDR3 in DNA: TGCGCCAGCAGCCCCCTAACAGGGGGCGGCTACACCTTC.

This clone is a singleton in its sample. This rearrangement joins TRBV5-1 to TRBJ2-3; D is perhaps TRBD1 (5 bases). The CDR3 extends over 13 amino acids. Trimming stripped 0 bases from V and 8 bases from J, with 10 bases between. Germline-derived CDR1 and CDR2 are SGHRS and YFSETQ. The CDR3 bases are TGCGCCAGCAGCTTGGCCGGACAACCTACGCAGTATTTT. This sequence encodes CASSLAGQPTQYF.

CDR3 sequence (DNA): TGTGCCAGCTCACGAAACAGGATTCCTTCCTACGAGCAGTACTTC. Translating gives CASSRNRIPSYEQYF. The chain links TRBV18 to TRBJ2-7; tentative D call: TRBD1 (5 bases). V gave up 4 bases and J gave up 1 base, with 14 bases separating them. The germline V gene encodes CDR1 KGHSH and CDR2 LQKENI. This CDR3 contains 15 residues.

The rearrangement joins TRBV19 to TRBJ1-5, with 8 positions matching TRBD1. The CDR3 has 15 residues. With 3 bases clipped from V and 2 bases from J, the junction kept 3 bases outside the gene matches. Germline V gene lookup returns CDR1 LNHDA and CDR2 SQIVND (reference sequence). CDR3 in DNA: TGTGCCAGTAGTATCGACAGGGGAGGCAATCAGCCCCAGCATTTT. Protein product: CASSIDRGGNQPQHF.

V usage is TRBV27 and J usage is TRBJ2-1; 9 bases align to TRBD2. This CDR3 comprises 15 residues. V dropped 3 bases and J dropped 10; count of bases not matched to a gene: 10. Germline values: CDR1 MNHEY, CDR2 SMNVEV (reference sequence). Written as DNA, the CDR3 is TGTGCCAGCAGTTTGTGGGGGCGGGGGGGACTAGAGCAGTTCTTC. Translating it yields CASSLWGRGGLEQFF.

This clone was observed a handful of times. The chain has TRBV2 and TRBJ1-1; D is undetermined. V gave up 3 bases and J gave up 0 bases, with 11 bases separating them. Germline lookup yields CDR1 SNHLY and CDR2 FYNNEI. The CDR3 covers 15 residues. In DNA, the CDR3 is TGTGCCAGCAGTGAGAACGGGAACATGAACACTGAAGCTTTCTTT. This codes for CASSENGNMNTEAFF.

The rearrangement links TRBV7-9 to TRBJ1-1; 10 nucleotides match TRBD1. CDR1 is SEHNR, CDR2 FQNEAQ, per germline (reference sequence). CDR3 length equals 15 residues. J was trimmed by 1 base and V by 5 bases; bases with no gene match: 4. The CDR3: CASSGRQGANTEAFF. CDR3 in DNA: TGTGCCAGCAGCGGCAGACAGGGGGCGAACACTGAAGCTTTCTTT. The full variable domain, its missing parts supplied by reference TRBV7-9 and TRBJ1-1, is DTGVSQNPRHKITKRGQNVTFRCDPISEHNRLYWYRQTLGQGPEFLTYFQNEAQLEKSRLLSDRFSAERPKGSFSTLEIQRTEQGDSAMYLCASSGRQGANTEAFFGQGTRLTVV.